This entry is about one T cell receptor beta chain. Germline V gene lookup returns CDR1 LGHNA and CDR2 YSLEER. V lost 0 bases, J lost 8 bases, and 6 bases stayed unmatched. The CDR3 spans 15 residues. Treatment defined: oral pan-JAK inhibitor, 5-10 mg twice daily. The data are from a study of CD8+ T cells in alopecia areata. After isolation, RNA underwent reverse transcription to generate cDNA as the sequencing template. Sequencing used immunoSEQ multiplex PCR; TCRdb keeps in-frame clones, though not all of them. Among roughly 180,000 clones listed, roughly half were seen once. This clonotype originated in a human donor with alopecia areata. This sequence joins TRBV4-3 and TRBJ1-4; 7 bases fit TRBD1. Sequenced material: CD8+ T cells sorted from blood, taken at week 52, from a patient treated with tofacitinib. CDR3 loop: CASSQEGDRDEKLFF. The CDR3 DNA sequence: TGCGCCAGCAGCCAAGAAGGAGACAGGGACGAAAAACTGTTTTTT.